These 25 T cell receptor beta chains originate from one sample sequenced in a study of Graves' ophthalmopathy and Graves' hyperthyroidism. RNA transcripts were the template, and TCR beta CDR3 regions were amplified from them. The first-round RT-PCR employed HTBI primers together with the Qiagen OneStep RT-PCR kit. A multiplex PCR was then performed as the second round. One entry per CDR3 protein, called by TCRdb with MiXCR from the multiplex PCR reads. The data hold 300,000 or so distinct CDR3 sequences, with 17% observed a single time. Sequencing was done on a sample of peripheral blood. These receptors all stem from an adult man with Graves' ophthalmopathy.

This clonotype occurred many times. The CDR3 bases are TGTGCCAGCCGGGACAGGGTTTACAGCAATCAGCCCCAGCATTTT. Amino acid sequence: CASRDRVYSNQPQHF. The V and J genes are TRBV19 and TRBJ1-5; 9 nucleotides match TRBD1. V was clipped by 9 bases and J by 1 base; unmatched bases: 7. This CDR3 is built from 15 residues. CDR1 LNHDA and CDR2 SQIVND come from the germline V gene (reference sequence).

This clonotype was seen many times. The chain is built from TRBV11-1 and TRBJ2-4, with D possibly called TRBD1 or TRBD2 (5 bases each). Germline assignment: CDR1 SGHAT and CDR2 FQDESV (reference sequence). Trimming cost V 2 bases and J 0 bases, with 14 bases left between them. The CDR3 has 17 residues. CDR3 protein: CASSLRGVTGAKNIQYF. CDR3 sequence (DNA): TGTGCCAGCAGCTTAAGAGGGGTAACGGGAGCCAAAAACATTCAGTACTTC. The whole variable domain, remainder taken from reference TRBV11-1 and TRBJ2-4, is EAEVAQSPRYKITEKSQAVAFWCDPISGHATLYWYRQILGQGPELLVQFQDESVVDDSQLPKDRFSAERLKGVDSTLKIQPAELGDSAMYLCASSLRGVTGAKNIQYFGAGTRLSVL.

Only one count was recorded for this clonotype. V is TRBV28 and J is TRBJ1-1; maybe TRBD1 (6 bases). The CDR3 sequence is 15 residues long. The ends were cut back, 6 bases at V and 1 base at J, with 15 bases in the middle. Germline V gene sequence: CDR1 MDHEN, CDR2 SYDVKM. The CDR3 is CASSSRGARNTEAFF. CDR3 DNA: TGTGCCAGCAGCTCACGGGGGGCGCGGAACACTGAAGCTTTCTTT.

This sequence joins TRBV30 and TRBJ1-1; D uncertain. This CDR3 spans 16 amino acids. Germline V gives CDR1 GTSNPN, CDR2 SVGIG (reference sequence). The V end lost 4 bases, the J end lost 0 bases, and 18 bases lay between the germline ends. CDR3 in amino acids: CAWKVRGISMNTEAFF. CDR3 in DNA: TGTGCCTGGAAGGTTCGAGGTATTTCCATGAACACTGAAGCTTTCTTT.

This clonotype was observed a few times. The chain combines TRBV3-1 with TRBJ2-7; D unclear. Per the germline V gene, CDR1 is LGHDT and CDR2 is YNNKEL (reference sequence). Trimming left V 0 bases short and J 0 bases short, with 6 bases between. The CDR3 runs to 14 residues. The CDR3 reads CASSQDTDSYEQYF. CDR3 bases: TGTGCCAGCAGCCAAGATACCGACTCCTACGAGCAGTACTTC.

This clonotype was seen many times. This chain connects TRBV27 to TRBJ1-6, with D tentatively TRBD1 (5 bases). The CDR3 has 14 amino acids. CDR1 is MNHEY, CDR2 SMNVEV, per germline (reference sequence). Between the trimmed V and J ends, which lost 8 bases and 3 bases, there was a span of 11 bases. CDR3 sequence: CASGDRFYNSPLHF. The CDR3 DNA reads TGTGCCAGCGGAGACAGATTCTATAATTCACCCCTCCACTTT.

The chain combines TRBV6-1 with TRBJ1-3; D is unresolved. CDR1 is MNHNS, CDR2 SASEGT, per germline. CDR3 length equals 12 residues. Trimming removed 1 base at V and 4 bases at J, with 2 bases between. The CDR3 is CASSEVGNTIYF. CDR3 nucleotides: TGTGCCAGCAGTGAAGTGGGAAACACCATATATTTT.

The V call is TRBV24-1, the J call TRBJ1-1; D not resolved. This CDR3 is built from 11 residues. Trimming took off 6 bases at V and 14 bases at J, with 15 bases between the two ends. Per germline, CDR1 KGHDR and CDR2 SFDVKD. CDR3 DNA sequence: TGTGCCACCAGTCGTAATCAAGTCTGGTTCTTT. Translated: CATSRNQVWFF.

This clonotype appeared many times. V usage is TRBV30 and J usage is TRBJ2-5; D remains unclear. The V and J ends lost 1 base and 7 bases respectively, with 4 bases between them. CDR1 and CDR2 (germline): GTSNPN, SVGIG (reference sequence). This CDR3 spans 10 amino acids. The CDR3 protein is CAWSGGTQYF. CDR3 DNA: TGTGCCTGGAGTGGGGGGACCCAGTACTTC.

The sample holds a few counts of this clonotype. The DNA of the CDR3 is TGTGCCAGCAGCTTGCCGGGCCCCTACACTGAAGCTTTCTTT. Translated, it gives CASSLPGPYTEAFF. The rearrangement links TRBV5-4 to TRBJ1-1, with D hard to call. CDR1 is SGHNT, CDR2 YYREEE, per germline (reference sequence). V lost 1 base and J 3 bases, leaving 10 bases between the germline ends. The CDR3 has 14 amino acids.

In this sample, this clonotype turned up many times. The genes are TRBV12-3 or TRBV12-4 and TRBJ2-7; the D is unclear. Trimming removed 5 bases from V and 3 bases from J, with 8 bases in between. CDR3 size: 12 residues. This CDR3 is CASSLLNYEQYF. In DNA form, the CDR3 reads TGTGCCAGCAGTCTCTTGAACTACGAGCAGTACTTC.

This clonotype was seen at least ten times. This chain links TRBV5-4 with TRBJ2-7; the D is unclear. The CDR3 length is 12 residues. Germline V CDR1 and CDR2: SGHNT, YYREEE (reference sequence). The germline V and J ends were trimmed by 5 bases and 5 bases, with 11 bases remaining between them. DNA of the CDR3: TGTGCCAGCAGTCAAGACGGCGACGAGCAGTACTTC. It codes for CASSQDGDEQYF. Together with reference TRBV5-4 and TRBJ2-7, the CDR3 gives the full variable domain: ETGVTQSPTHLIKTRGQQVTLRCSSQSGHNTVSWYQQALGQGPQFIFQYYREEENGRGNFPPRFSGLQFPNYSSELNVNALELDDSALYLCASSQDGDEQYFGPGTRLTVT.

This clonotype showed up many times. V usage is TRBV10-3 and J usage is TRBJ1-2; 7 bases agree with TRBD1. Germline V gene data show CDR1 as ENHRY and CDR2 as SYGVKD. This CDR3 is 14 amino acids long. With 6 bases clipped from V and 5 bases from J, the junction kept 9 bases outside the gene matches. The CDR3 DNA reads TGTGCCATCAGAGCCGGGACAGACGGATATGGCTACACCTTC. It translates to CAIRAGTDGYGYTF.

The V call is TRBV24-1, the J call TRBJ2-7; D possibly uses TRBD1 or TRBD2 (5 bases each). The CDR3 length is 14 residues. Trimming took off 6 bases at V and 0 bases at J, with 11 bases between the two ends. The germline V gene encodes CDR1 KGHDR and CDR2 SFDVKD. CDR3 sequence reads: CATSRGRSSYEQYF. CDR3 sequence (DNA): TGTGCCACCAGTCGGGGCAGGAGCTCCTACGAGCAGTACTTC.

This clonotype was counted ten times or more. The chain links TRBV6-2 or TRBV6-3 to TRBJ1-1, with D perhaps TRBD1 (6 bases). V lost 0 bases, J lost 5 bases, and 10 bases lay in between. The CDR3 consists of 14 residues. CDR1 and CDR2 (germline): MNHEY, SVGEGT. DNA of the CDR3: TGTGCCAGCAGTTACTCTTACAGGGTTACTGAAGCTTTCTTT. This translates into CASSYSYRVTEAFF.

V gene TRBV6-1 combines with J gene TRBJ2-7; TRBD1 aligns across 7 bases. V lost 6 bases, J lost 3 bases, and 5 bases stayed unmatched. The CDR3 runs to 13 residues. Germline-derived CDR1 and CDR2 are MNHNS and SASEGT. CDR3: CASRRQGDYEQYF. DNA for the CDR3: TGTGCCAGCAGGAGACAGGGAGACTACGAGCAGTACTTC.

This clonotype was seen only a few times. The chain is built from TRBV12-3 or TRBV12-4 and TRBJ2-5; a weak D match, TRBD1 (6 bases). The CDR3 spans 13 residues. With 7 bases removed from V and 5 bases from J, the gap between germline ends came to 14 bases. CDR3 in amino acids: CASTWGPGETQYF. DNA of the CDR3: TGTGCCAGCACTTGGGGGCCGGGTGAGACCCAGTACTTC.

This clonotype was observed many times. This chain uses TRBV27 with TRBJ1-1; D is perhaps TRBD1 (5 bases). The V gene lost 7 bases and the J gene lost 1 base, with 13 bases spanning the gap. CDR3 length: 14 amino acids. The V gene's germline CDR1 is MNHEY and CDR2 SMNVEV (reference sequence). The CDR3, as DNA: TGTGCCAGCAATTCGAGACAGTCGAACACTGAAGCTTTCTTT. Protein product: CASNSRQSNTEAFF.

This clonotype has at least ten counts. This chain uses TRBV28 with TRBJ2-2; D perhaps matches TRBD2 (6 bases). The CDR3 is 15 amino acids. V was trimmed by 4 bases and J by 7 bases, leaving 16 bases between them. CDR1 is MDHEN, CDR2 SYDVKM, per germline. The CDR3 region is CASSSTRGGGGELFF. The DNA of the CDR3 is TGTGCCAGCAGTTCCACAAGGGGAGGTGGCGGGGAGCTGTTTTTT.

This clonotype was seen many times. The chain links TRBV15 to TRBJ2-3; D is perhaps TRBD1 (6 bases). Trimming took off 3 bases at V and 1 base at J, with 14 bases between the two ends. The CDR3 length is 16 residues. The germline V gene encodes CDR1 LNHNV and CDR2 YYDKDF (reference sequence). CDR3 region: CATSSEQGSGTDTQYF. Written as DNA, the CDR3 is TGTGCCACCAGCAGCGAACAGGGATCTGGCACAGATACGCAGTATTTT.

On this clonotype: The junction differs from germline at one of its ends, possibly a read error. This chain connects TRBV20-1 to TRBJ2-5; D is unclear. CDR1 DFQATT and CDR2 SNEGSKA come from the germline V gene (reference sequence). The CDR3 length is 11 residues. The CDR3 sequence is CSARVQEAQYF. The CDR3, as DNA: TGCAGTGCTAGAGTTCAAGAGGCCCAGTACTTC.

This clonotype was recorded at least ten times. The chain carries TRBV2 and TRBJ2-2; D is unresolved. Germline V gives CDR1 SNHLY, CDR2 FYNNEI. This CDR3 spans 11 amino acids. V lost 7 bases to trimming and J lost 7 bases, with 7 bases between them. CDR3 in DNA: TGTGCCAGCAAAGGCGGCGGGGAGCTGTTTTTT. Translating gives CASKGGGELFF.

This clonotype was counted a few times. A read error is possible here, since a much larger clone lies one base away. This sequence joins TRBV19 and TRBJ1-1; TRBD1 agrees at 8 bases. This CDR3 is built from 15 residues. The germline CDR1 and CDR2 sequences are LNHDA and SQIVND (reference sequence). The CDR3 region is CVSGQGGRLNTEAFF. CDR3 in DNA: TGTGTCAGCGGACAGGGAGGAAGATTGAACACTGAAGCTTTCTTT.

This clonotype has at least ten counts. The gene calls are TRBV15 and TRBJ1-1, with 8 nucleotides matching TRBD1. Germline V CDR1 and CDR2: LNHNV, YYDKDF (reference sequence). There are 15 residues in the CDR3. Trimming cost V 4 bases and J 4 bases; bases outside gene matches: 8. The CDR3 coding sequence is TGTGCCACCAGCACCGGGCCAGGGGGCAGCACTGAAGCTTTCTTT. This gives the protein CATSTGPGGSTEAFF.

This clonotype has at least ten counts. V gene TRBV27 combines with J gene TRBJ2-7, with 9 bases fitting TRBD1. The CDR3 extends over 19 amino acids. The germline V gene encodes CDR1 MNHEY and CDR2 SMNVEV (reference sequence). V gave up 6 bases and J gave up 1 base; unmatched junction bases: 19. CDR3 DNA: TGTGCCAGCAGCGAAAAAGCTTCGGACAGGGGAGGAACGTCCTACGAGCAGTACTTC. This sequence encodes CASSEKASDRGGTSYEQYF.